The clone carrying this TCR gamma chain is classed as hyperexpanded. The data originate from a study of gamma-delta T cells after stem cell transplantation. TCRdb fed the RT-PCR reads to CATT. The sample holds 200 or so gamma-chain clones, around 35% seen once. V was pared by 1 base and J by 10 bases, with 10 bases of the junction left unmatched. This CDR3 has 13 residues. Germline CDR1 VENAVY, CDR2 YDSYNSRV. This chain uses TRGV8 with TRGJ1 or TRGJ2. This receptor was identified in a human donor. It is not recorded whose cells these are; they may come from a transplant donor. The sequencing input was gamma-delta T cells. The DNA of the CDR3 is TGTGCCACCTGGGATAGATATCTGGGAAAGAAACTCTTT. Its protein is CATWDRYLGKKLF.